The 14 T cell receptor beta chains in this list originate from one sample, sequenced in a study of blood T cell repertoires in COVID-19. Method: immunoSEQ multiplex PCR; TCRdb's copy keeps in-frame clones and lacks some. The table lists about 220,000 clones, roughly 80% of them singletons, with approximately 5% in the top ten. Specimen: PBMCs or T cells enriched from blood (not recorded which). All receptors come from a woman in her fifties or sixties who had been exposed to COVID-19.

The chain combines TRBV3-1 (or the pseudogene TRBV3-2) with TRBJ1-2, with D tentatively TRBD1 (5 bases). The CDR3 loop spans 13 amino acids. CDR1 is LGHDT, CDR2 YNNKEL, per germline (reference sequence). Deletions cut 4 bases from V and 8 bases from J, with 14 bases between. The CDR3 DNA sequence: TGTGCCAGCAGCCTTGGCACCCGGGGGGGCTACACCTTC. Translating it yields CASSLGTRGGYTF.

The rearrangement uses TRBV5-4 and TRBJ2-7, with 8 bases that match TRBD1. Germline V lookup: CDR1 SGHNT, CDR2 YYREEE (reference sequence). Unmatched junction bases numbered 5, after V lost 1 base and J lost 5 bases. This CDR3 is 14 amino acids long. Written as DNA, the CDR3 is TGTGCCAGCAGCTTGAAAGGGACAGGCGACGAGCAGTACTTC. Translation gives CASSLKGTGDEQYF.

The V and J genes are TRBV7-2 and TRBJ2-7; D is ambiguous. CDR1 and CDR2 from the germline V gene are SGHTA and FQGNSA. The CDR3 loop spans 14 amino acids. V gave up 3 bases and J gave up 5 bases, with 14 bases separating them. CDR3 coding DNA: TGTGCCAGCAGCTTGGGCTCTTCTTCACACGAGCAGTACTTC. This encodes CASSLGSSSHEQYF.

This clone was observed a single time. V is TRBV4-1 and J is TRBJ1-2; 7 bases are a match to TRBD1. Trimming removed 3 bases from V and 11 bases from J; junction bases left unmatched: 12. This CDR3 spans 14 amino acids. Germline loops: CDR1 MGHRA, CDR2 YSYEKL. DNA for the CDR3: TGCGCCAGCAGCCAGGCCCCAGGACAGGAACCGTACACCTTC. Protein: CASSQAPGQEPYTF.

This clone was seen a single time. The rearrangement joins TRBV7-2 to TRBJ1-5; 8 nucleotides align to TRBD1. This CDR3 contains 15 residues. CDR1 SGHTA and CDR2 FQGNSA come from the germline V gene. V gave up 5 bases and J gave up 3 bases; unmatched junction bases: 6. CDR3 DNA sequence: TGTGCCAGCAGCCCCGGGGACAGGATCAATCAGCCCCAGCATTTT. As protein: CASSPGDRINQPQHF.

The chain has TRBV13 and TRBJ1-6; no firm D call. The V and J ends lost 2 bases and 8 bases respectively, with 7 bases between them. Per the germline V gene, CDR1 is PRHDT and CDR2 is FYEKMQ (reference sequence). The CDR3 totals 13 residues. The CDR3 reads CASSLWEDSPLHF. CDR3 DNA sequence: TGTGCCAGCAGCTTATGGGAGGATTCACCCCTCCACTTT.

The rearrangement uses TRBV30 and TRBJ2-1; D perhaps matches TRBD1 (6 bases). The V end lost 0 bases, the J end lost 9 bases, and 15 bases lay between the germline ends. The germline gives CDR1 GTSNPN, CDR2 SVGIG (reference sequence). The CDR3 loop spans 14 amino acids. The CDR3 nucleotides are TGTGCCTGGAGTGTGCCCGGCTCCAGGGGTGAGCAGTTCTTC. Protein product: CAWSVPGSRGEQFF.

The chain employs TRBV30 and TRBJ2-3; a possible D gene is TRBD1 (6 bases). Trimming removed 6 bases at V and 0 bases at J, with 13 bases between. This CDR3 comprises 14 residues. From germline, CDR1 is GTSNPN and CDR2 SVGIG (reference sequence). CDR3 in DNA: TGTGCCTGTCGCCTAAGGGGGAGCACAGATACGCAGTATTTT. Translated, it gives CACRLRGSTDTQYF.

The rearrangement uses TRBV19 and TRBJ1-5; 10 bases fit TRBD1. Looked up from germline, CDR1 is LNHDA and CDR2 is SQIVND (reference sequence). There are 15 residues in the CDR3. V trimming: 5 bases; J trimming: 3 bases; junction bases outside the gene matches: 4. CDR3 region: CASSGTGASNQPQHF. In nucleotides, the CDR3 is TGTGCCAGTAGTGGGACAGGGGCCTCCAATCAGCCCCAGCATTTT. The variable domain in full, completed from reference TRBV19 and TRBJ1-5, reads DGGITQSPKYLFRKEGQNVTLSCEQNLNHDAMYWYRQDPGQGLRLIYYSQIVNDFQKGDIAEGYSVSREKKESFPLTVTSAQKNPTAFYLCASSGTGASNQPQHFGDGTRLSIL.

The V call is TRBV25-1, the J call TRBJ1-6; no clear D. From germline, CDR1 is MGHDK and CDR2 SYGVNS. This CDR3 region has 17 residues. Between the trimmed V and J ends, which lost 2 bases and 0 bases, there was a span of 11 bases. The CDR3 sequence: CASSERVGVSYNSPLHF. In DNA form, the CDR3 reads TGTGCCAGCAGTGAACGGGTCGGAGTCTCCTATAATTCACCCCTCCACTTT. Filled out from reference TRBV25-1 and TRBJ1-6, the complete variable domain reads EADIYQTPRYLVIGTGKKITLECSQTMGHDKMYWYQQDPGMELHLIHYSYGVNSTEKGDLSSESTVSRIRTEHFPLTLESARPSHTSQYLCASSERVGVSYNSPLHFGNGTRLTVT.

This sequence joins TRBV11-3 and TRBJ1-6; TRBD1 aligns across 8 bases. Germline lookup yields CDR1 SGHNT and CDR2 YENEEA. The junction had 18 bases not matched to a gene; V was cut back by 7 bases and J by 1 base. The CDR3 totals 20 residues. In DNA, the CDR3 is TGTGCCAGCATACACGGAGTCAGGGGGCGAATGTGGTCCTATAATTCACCCCTCCACTTT. Translated, it gives CASIHGVRGRMWSYNSPLHF.

CDR3 protein: CASSSLGQGQRNEQFF. The CDR3 DNA is TGTGCCAGCAGTTCTTTAGGCCAGGGCCAGAGGAATGAGCAGTTCTTC. This chain connects TRBV7-2 to TRBJ2-1, with D possibly being TRBD1 (5 bases). Per the germline V gene, CDR1 is SGHTA and CDR2 is FQGNSA. V dropped 6 bases and J dropped 7 bases, with 22 bases sitting between them. The CDR3 length is 16 residues. The full variable domain, with the rest looked up from reference TRBV7-2 and TRBJ2-1, is GAGVSQSPSNKVTEKGKDVELRCDPISGHTALYWYRQSLGQGLEFLIYFQGNSAPDKSGLPSDRFSAERTGGSVSTLTIQRTQQEDSAVYLCASSSLGQGQRNEQFFGPGTRLTVL.

This chain uses TRBV9 with TRBJ1-5; D possibly corresponds to TRBD1 (6 bases). Between the trimmed V and J ends, which lost 0 bases and 9 bases, there was a span of 16 bases. The germline V gene encodes CDR1 SGDLS and CDR2 YYNGEE. There are 15 residues in the CDR3. CDR3 in DNA: TGTGCCAGCAGCGTAGGGTCAGGGGTGGGAATGCCCCAGCATTTT. Its protein product is CASSVGSGVGMPQHF.

V and J are TRBV10-3 and TRBJ2-7; tentatively, D is TRBD1 (5 bases). V shed 10 bases and J shed 5 bases, with 12 bases lying between them. Germline lookup yields CDR1 ENHRY and CDR2 SYGVKD. This CDR3 has 11 amino acids. The CDR3, as DNA: TGTGCCACCTCCAGGGAACACGAGCAGTACTTC. The encoded protein is CATSREHEQYF.